Listed below are T cell receptor beta chains from one sample, sequenced in a study of CD8 T cells in ankylosing spondylitis. TCRdb re-called the 5' RACE reads through MiXCR, storing one row per CDR3 protein. This sample yields 350,000 to 450,000 distinct CDR3 sequences, of which 20% are seen a single time; 10% to 15% belongs to the top ten. The sample consisted of blood, either unsorted or a sorted T cell fraction (not recorded which). The receptor source for this set is a male donor with ankylosing spondylitis or in good health (not recorded which). Each CDR3 is given with its conserved first and last residue. Fields, in order: CDR3 protein, CDR3 DNA, D gene, V gene, clone size, J gene. D genes are given only for firm matches. Some rows have no size entry. The others give once, few or many, or a class for an expanded clone.

CASSSRVYEQYF TGTGCCAGCAGCTCCAGGGTTTACGAGCAGTACTTC - TRBV7-9 many TRBJ2-7
CASRQEGSYEQYF TGTGCCAGCAGACAAGAAGGCTCCTACGAGCAGTACTTC - TRBV7-9 few TRBJ2-7
CAWANGQSYEQYF TGTGCCTGGGCCAATGGACAATCCTACGAGCAGTACTTC - TRBV30 - TRBJ2-7
CASSPGSGGQYF TGTGCCAGCAGTCCCGGTTCGGGGGGGCAGTATTTT TRBD2 TRBV6-1 few TRBJ2-3
CASSSDFITGTENIQYF TGTGCCAGCAGCAGTGACTTTATTACCGGGACAGAAAACATTCAGTACTTC TRBD1 TRBV5-6 few TRBJ2-4
CASTLGGFTEAFF TGTGCCAGCACCTTGGGCGGTTTCACTGAAGCTTTCTTT - TRBV12-3/TRBV12-4 - TRBJ1-1
CASSADLYSNQPQHF TGTGCCAGCAGTGCTGACTTATATAGCAATCAGCCCCAGCATTTT - TRBV6-1 - TRBJ1-5
CASSPTVASYEQYF TGTGCCAGCTCGCCTACGGTCGCCAGCTACGAGCAGTACTTC - TRBV18 few TRBJ2-7
CASSESTSPEEQFF TGCGCCAGCAGTGAGTCGACTAGCCCCGAGGAGCAGTTCTTC TRBD2 TRBV10-2 few TRBJ2-1
CASSPGFVVPQHF TGCGCCAGCAGCCCGGGGTTCGTAGTGCCCCAGCATTTT - TRBV10-2 few TRBJ1-5
CASSQESRASYEQYF TGCGCCAGCAGCCAAGAAAGTAGGGCCTCCTACGAGCAGTACTTC - TRBV4-1 - TRBJ2-7
CASSSRVGELFF TGTGCCAGCAGCTCAAGGGTCGGGGAGCTGTTTTTT - TRBV3-1 few TRBJ2-2
CASSSKGGAGDEQFF TGTGCCAGCAGCTCCAAGGGCGGGGCGGGAGATGAGCAGTTCTTC TRBD2 TRBV9 few TRBJ2-1
CATSRVPELNQPQHF TGTGCCACCAGCAGAGTGCCAGAACTCAATCAGCCCCAGCATTTT - TRBV15 - TRBJ1-5
CASSPQSGGAYNEQFF TGTGCCAGCAGCCCCCAAAGCGGGGGGGCCTACAATGAGCAGTTCTTC TRBD2 TRBV9 few TRBJ2-1
CASSLSREPYEQYF TGTGCCAGCAGCTTGTCGAGGGAACCCTACGAGCAGTACTTC - TRBV7-8 few TRBJ2-7
CASRDPYEADTQYF TGTGCCAGCAGGGACCCCTACGAGGCAGATACGCAGTATTTT - TRBV6-1 few TRBJ2-3
CAPEAGTMGSYEQYF TGTGCTCCGGAGGCAGGCACGATGGGCTCCTACGAGCAGTACTTC - TRBV21-1 few TRBJ2-7
CASSLVGNTEAFF TGTGCCAGCAGTTTAGTAGGGAACACTGAAGCTTTCTTT - TRBV12-3/TRBV12-4 many TRBJ1-1
CASSLKNRGPTYEQYF TGTGCCAGCAGCTTAAAAAACAGGGGCCCTACCTACGAGCAGTACTTC TRBD1 TRBV7-9 - TRBJ2-7
CASSQESQGEKLFF TGCGCCAGCAGCCAAGAAAGTCAGGGGGAAAAACTGTTTTTT - TRBV4-1 few TRBJ1-4
CASSETGTSGGPKETQYF TGTGCCAGCAGCGAAACCGGGACTAGCGGGGGGCCTAAAGAGACCCAGTACTTC TRBD2 TRBV6-8 few TRBJ2-5
CASSPIGGDTQYF TGTGCCAGCAGCCCCATCGGAGGAGATACGCAGTATTTT - TRBV12-3/TRBV12-4 few TRBJ2-3
CASSEIQGDNEQFF TGTGCCAGCAGTGAAATACAGGGAGACAATGAGCAGTTCTTC - TRBV2 once TRBJ2-1
CASSGGEKLFF TGCGCCAGCAGCGGCGGGGAAAAACTGTTTTTT - TRBV5-1 - TRBJ1-4
CASSLDLRNEQFF TGTGCCAGCAGCTTGGATCTCCGCAATGAGCAGTTCTTC - TRBV5-6 few TRBJ2-1
CSSNRNRGETQYF TGCAGTTCCAACCGAAACAGGGGAGAGACCCAGTACTTC TRBD1 TRBV29-1 few TRBJ2-5
CASKGTSGENEQFF TGCGCCAGCAAAGGGACTAGCGGGGAAAATGAGCAGTTCTTC TRBD2 TRBV5-1 - TRBJ2-1
CAISAGASSYNEQFF TGTGCCATCAGTGCGGGGGCCAGCAGCTACAATGAGCAGTTCTTC - TRBV10-3 few TRBJ2-1
CATRGKAGQQAGELFF TGTGCCACCAGAGGTAAAGCGGGACAGCAGGCCGGGGAGCTGTTTTTT - TRBV24-1 - TRBJ2-2
CASSYPGALEQYF TGTGCCAGCAGTTATCCCGGGGCCTTGGAGCAGTACTTC - TRBV6-5 - TRBJ2-7
CASSFSAEQYF TGTGCCAGCAGTTTTTCGGCCGAGCAGTACTTC - TRBV5-6 few TRBJ2-7